This entry features one T cell receptor (beta chain) sequence. Antigen specificity is unknown. Per germline, CDR1 MNHNS and CDR2 SASEGT. Unmatched junction bases numbered 11, after V lost 1 base and J lost 4 bases. The CDR3 has 20 residues. The data were taken from a study of T cell repertoires in cytomegalovirus infection. Study as a whole: Public TCR beta signatures marked donors with CMV infection and the matching HLA.

TCRdb itself ran the reads through MiXCR, one entry per CDR3 protein. The data show around 540,000 distinct CDR3 sequences, 33% seen once. Findings and caveats of the study: The ex vivo response was dominated by HLA-C-restricted CMV-specific TCR beta clonotypes.

The receptor's source is a human donor in good health (CMV status not recorded). Some clones in this sample may be carry-over from other donors' samples. The source material was cultured PBMCs, sampled from culture after CMV antigen stimulation. The chain carries TRBV6-1 and TRBJ2-2, with 14 bases fitting TRBD2. CDR3 sequence reads: CASSEGRGGLAGVGTGELFF. CDR3 DNA: TGTGCCAGCAGTGAAGGAAGGGGGGGACTAGCGGGAGTGGGCACCGGGGAGCTGTTTTTT.